The 18 T cell receptor beta chains in this list originate from one sample, sequenced in a study of siplizumab effects on memory and regulatory T cells. Sequencing was performed with immunoSEQ multiplex PCR; in TCRdb, only in-frame clones are kept and a portion is missing. The table lists 100,000 or so clones, roughly 91% of them singletons. Sequencing was carried out using CD4+ T cells sorted from blood. The receptor set was obtained from a human donor in good health.

CDR3 sequence reads: CSVEGGDTQYF. The CDR3 DNA reads as TGCAGCGTTGAGGGTGGGGATACGCAGTATTTT. The chain employs TRBV29-1 and TRBJ2-3; D unresolved. This CDR3 contains 11 residues. Trimming shortened V by 3 bases and J by 6 bases, and 7 bases separated the two germline ends. CDR1 SQVTM and CDR2 ANQGSEA come from the germline V gene.

This clone was detected once. This rearrangement joins TRBV19 to TRBJ2-3; 10 nucleotides agree with TRBD1. This CDR3 spans 15 amino acids. The germline CDR1 and CDR2 sequences are LNHDA and SQIVND (reference sequence). V lost 5 bases to trimming and J lost 4 bases; unmatched junction nucleotides: 6. The chain's CDR3 is CASSVPTGGPDTQYF. CDR3 nucleotides: TGTGCCAGTAGTGTACCGACAGGGGGCCCAGATACGCAGTATTTT.

The chain employs TRBV11-1 and TRBJ1-4; maybe TRBD1 (5 bases). CDR1 is SGHAT and CDR2 is FQDESV in the germline V gene (reference sequence). V was cut by 4 bases and J by 10 bases, with 13 bases left in between. There are 13 residues in the CDR3. In nucleotides, the CDR3 is TGTGCCAGCAGCTCGACGACAAGGGGAAAACTGTTTTTT. It codes for CASSSTTRGKLFF.

The genes are TRBV25-1 and TRBJ2-7; either TRBD1 or TRBD2 may fit D (5 bases each). Trimming removed 6 bases at V and 2 bases at J, with 14 bases between. This CDR3 spans 14 amino acids. Germline V gives CDR1 MGHDK, CDR2 SYGVNS. The CDR3 loop is CASSHGTGPYEQYF. CDR3 coding DNA: TGTGCCAGCAGCCACGGGACGGGACCCTACGAGCAGTACTTC.

This clone was observed once. This chain uses TRBV18 with TRBJ1-2, with 8 bases that match TRBD1. The junction had 13 bases not matched to a gene; V was cut back by 1 base and J by 3 bases. This CDR3 has 18 residues. CDR1 is KGHSH, CDR2 LQKENI, per germline. Here the CDR3 DNA reads TGTGCCAGCTCACCACGAATAAGTCCGGGACAGGTCGACTATGGCTACACCTTC. Translated, it gives CASSPRISPGQVDYGYTF.

The rearrangement links TRBV5-5 to TRBJ1-5, with 10 bases identical to TRBD1. The CDR3 runs 15 residues. Germline-derived CDR1 and CDR2 are SGHKS and YYEKEE (reference sequence). The V gene end was trimmed by 4 bases and the J gene end by 5 bases; junction bases not matched to a gene: 6. The CDR3 loop is CASSPDRGIYQPQHF. As DNA, the CDR3 is TGTGCCAGCAGCCCGGACAGGGGGATCTATCAGCCCCAGCATTTT.

CDR3 sequence (DNA): TGTGCCAGCAGCGTAGATGTTGGGGCTGAGCAGTTCTTC. Its protein product is CASSVDVGAEQFF. The J gene is TRBJ2-1, the V gene TRBV9; D is perhaps TRBD1 (5 bases). V was clipped by 0 bases and J by 9 bases, with 10 bases between them. The CDR3 consists of 13 residues. Per germline, CDR1 SGDLS and CDR2 YYNGEE.

The gene calls are TRBV19 and TRBJ1-4; unclear D gene. V was cut by 1 base and J by 6 bases, with 18 bases left in between. The CDR3 sequence is 17 residues long. Germline V gene data show CDR1 as LNHDA and CDR2 as SQIVND (reference sequence). This CDR3 is CASSIAHRRRPDEKLFF. The CDR3 DNA is TGTGCCAGTAGTATAGCCCACAGACGGAGACCAGATGAAAAACTGTTTTTT.

The V call is TRBV2, the J call TRBJ2-5; the match to TRBD1 covers 8 bases. The CDR3 is 15 residues long. V lost 2 bases, J lost 4 bases, and 6 bases stayed unmatched. Per germline, CDR1 SNHLY and CDR2 FYNNEI. The CDR3 coding sequence is TGTGCCAGCAGTGAACAGGACAGGGTTGGAGAGACCCAGTACTTC. Translated: CASSEQDRVGETQYF.

The rearrangement links TRBV7-2 to TRBJ2-1, with D possibly matching TRBD2 (5 bases). CDR1 and CDR2 (germline): SGHTA, FQGNSA. V was trimmed by 4 bases and J by 2 bases, leaving 9 bases between them. The CDR3 has 14 amino acids. CDR3: CASSSRVAYNEQFF. CDR3 nucleotides: TGTGCCAGCAGCTCGCGGGTGGCCTACAATGAGCAGTTCTTC.

The rearrangement joins TRBV28 to TRBJ1-5; no definite D call. The CDR3 is 15 residues long. The germline CDR1 and CDR2 sequences are MDHEN and SYDVKM. V gave up 6 bases and J gave up 2 bases, with 14 bases separating them. The chain's CDR3 is CASSPSVGGNQPQHF. CDR3 nucleotides: TGTGCCAGCAGCCCCTCAGTGGGTGGCAATCAGCCCCAGCATTTT.

V is TRBV9 and J is TRBJ2-6; 7 positions match TRBD1. The CDR3 extends over 16 amino acids. In germline, CDR1 is SGDLS, CDR2 YYNGEE. V dropped 3 bases and J dropped 2; count of bases not matched to a gene: 5. The CDR3 sequence is CASSAAQGAGANVLTF. CDR3 bases: TGTGCCAGCAGCGCCGCCCAGGGGGCTGGGGCCAACGTCCTGACTTTC.

The genes are TRBV11-1 and TRBJ2-5; 8 bases match TRBD2. Looked up from germline, CDR1 is SGHAT and CDR2 is FQDESV (reference sequence). V shed 2 bases, J shed 6 bases, and the junction held 8 bases outside the gene matches. This CDR3 contains 15 residues. CDR3 sequence: CASSLIVAGHKTQYF. CDR3 nucleotide sequence: TGTGCCAGCAGCTTAATAGTAGCGGGACACAAGACCCAGTACTTC. Looking up the rest from reference TRBV11-1 and TRBJ2-5 gives the full variable domain: EAEVAQSPRYKITEKSQAVAFWCDPISGHATLYWYRQILGQGPELLVQFQDESVVDDSQLPKDRFSAERLKGVDSTLKIQPAELGDSAMYLCASSLIVAGHKTQYFGPGTRLLVL.

This chain connects TRBV6-1 to TRBJ2-7, with D perhaps TRBD1 or TRBD2 (5 bases each). The CDR3 extends over 15 amino acids. The germline CDR1 and CDR2 sequences are MNHNS and SASEGT. V lost 10 bases, J lost 0 bases, and 19 bases lay in between. The CDR3 DNA reads as TGTGCCACAGCAAGGTCCGGGGCCAACTCCTACGAGCAGTACTTC. It codes for CATARSGANSYEQYF.

This rearrangement joins TRBV4-1 to TRBJ1-4; no clear D. The V gene's germline CDR1 is MGHRA and CDR2 YSYEKL. CDR3 length equals 15 residues. V was shortened by 4 bases and J by 0 bases, with 9 bases between the two germline ends. CDR3 sequence (DNA): TGCGCCAGCAGCCTCTATGGAGCAACTAATGAAAAACTGTTTTTT. It translates to CASSLYGATNEKLFF.

The rearrangement links TRBV19 to TRBJ1-3; D is unclear. Germline V gene data show CDR1 as LNHDA and CDR2 as SQIVND (reference sequence). Trimming took off 1 base at V and 1 base at J, with 11 bases between the two ends. This CDR3 contains 16 residues. The CDR3 DNA follows: TGTGCCAGTAGTATAGTACCGGGTACGTCTGGAAACACCATATATTTT. It translates to CASSIVPGTSGNTIYF.

V and J are TRBV18 and TRBJ2-2; 8 bases fit TRBD2. The CDR3 covers 15 residues. Per the germline V gene, CDR1 is KGHSH and CDR2 is LQKENI. Trimming cost V 1 base and J 4 bases; bases outside gene matches: 2. CDR3 in DNA: TGTGCCAGCTCACCACTTGGGACTAGCACCGGGGAGCTGTTTTTT. It translates to CASSPLGTSTGELFF.

The chain combines TRBV5-1 with TRBJ2-1; 13 bases are shared with TRBD2. Germline V lookup: CDR1 SGHRS, CDR2 YFSETQ. The V and J ends lost 3 bases and 6 bases, in that order; junction bases with no gene match: 12. The CDR3 length is 18 residues. In DNA, the CDR3 is TGCGCCAGCAGCTCCGGGACTAGCGGGACGCGGTATCGCAATGAGCAGTTCTTC. Protein product: CASSSGTSGTRYRNEQFF.